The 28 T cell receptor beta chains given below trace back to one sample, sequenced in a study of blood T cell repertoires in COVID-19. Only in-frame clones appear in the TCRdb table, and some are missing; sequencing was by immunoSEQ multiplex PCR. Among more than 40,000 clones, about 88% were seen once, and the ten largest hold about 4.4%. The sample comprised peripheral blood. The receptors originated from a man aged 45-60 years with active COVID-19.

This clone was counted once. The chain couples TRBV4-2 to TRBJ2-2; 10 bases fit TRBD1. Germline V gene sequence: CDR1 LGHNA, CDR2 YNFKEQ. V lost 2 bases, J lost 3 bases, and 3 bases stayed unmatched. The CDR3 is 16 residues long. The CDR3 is CASSQFDRGHTGELFF. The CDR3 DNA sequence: TGTGCCAGCAGCCAATTTGACAGGGGGCACACCGGGGAGCTGTTTTTT.

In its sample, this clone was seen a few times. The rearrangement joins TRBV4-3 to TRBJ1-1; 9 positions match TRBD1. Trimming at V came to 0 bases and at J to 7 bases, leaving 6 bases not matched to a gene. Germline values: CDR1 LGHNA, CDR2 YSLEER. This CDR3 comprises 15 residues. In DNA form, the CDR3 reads TGCGCCAGCAGCCAAGATCAGTACAGGGGGCTTGAAGCTTTCTTT. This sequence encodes CASSQDQYRGLEAFF.

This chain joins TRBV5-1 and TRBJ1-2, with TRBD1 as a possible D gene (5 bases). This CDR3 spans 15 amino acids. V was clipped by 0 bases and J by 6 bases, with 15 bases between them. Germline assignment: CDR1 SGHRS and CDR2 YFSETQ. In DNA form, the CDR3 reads TGCGCCAGCAGCTTGGAGAGTCCAGGGCCTCATGGCTACACCTTC. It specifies CASSLESPGPHGYTF.

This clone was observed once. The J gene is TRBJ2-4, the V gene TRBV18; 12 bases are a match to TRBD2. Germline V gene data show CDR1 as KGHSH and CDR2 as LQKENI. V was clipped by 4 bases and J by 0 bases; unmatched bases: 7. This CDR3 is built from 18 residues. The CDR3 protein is CASSHGLAGRLAKNIQYF. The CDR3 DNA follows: TGTGCCAGCTCACACGGACTAGCGGGGCGACTAGCCAAAAACATTCAGTACTTC.

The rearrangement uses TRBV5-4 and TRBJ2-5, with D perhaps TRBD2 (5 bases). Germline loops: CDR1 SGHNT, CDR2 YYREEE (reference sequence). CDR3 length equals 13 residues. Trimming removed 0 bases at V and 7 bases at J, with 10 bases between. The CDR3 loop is CASSLAGVGTQYF. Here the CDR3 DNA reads TGTGCCAGCAGCTTGGCCGGGGTAGGGACCCAGTACTTC.

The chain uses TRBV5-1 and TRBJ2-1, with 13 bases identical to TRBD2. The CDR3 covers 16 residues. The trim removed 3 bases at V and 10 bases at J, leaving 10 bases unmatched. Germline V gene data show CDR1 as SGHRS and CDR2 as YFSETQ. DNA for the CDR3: TGCGCCAGCAGCTCCTTTGGACTAGCGGGGGAGGGGGAGCAGTTCTTC. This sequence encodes CASSSFGLAGEGEQFF. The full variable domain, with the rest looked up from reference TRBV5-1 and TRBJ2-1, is KAGVTQTPRYLIKTRGQQVTLSCSPISGHRSVSWYQQTPGQGLQFLFEYFSETQRNKGNFPGRFSGRQFSNSRSEMNVSTLELGDSALYLCASSSFGLAGEGEQFFGPGTRLTVL.

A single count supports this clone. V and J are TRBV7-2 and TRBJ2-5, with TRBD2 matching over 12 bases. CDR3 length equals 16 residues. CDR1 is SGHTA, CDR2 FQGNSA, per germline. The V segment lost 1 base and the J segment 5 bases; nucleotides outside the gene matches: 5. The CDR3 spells CASSLGQTSGGETQYF. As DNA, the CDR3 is TGTGCCAGCAGCTTAGGCCAGACTAGCGGGGGTGAGACCCAGTACTTC.

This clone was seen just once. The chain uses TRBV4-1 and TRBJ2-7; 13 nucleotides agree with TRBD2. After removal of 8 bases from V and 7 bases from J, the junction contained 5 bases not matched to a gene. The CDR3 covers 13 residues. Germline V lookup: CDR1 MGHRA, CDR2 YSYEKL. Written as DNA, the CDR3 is TGCGCCAGCGGACTAGCGGGGGCTCAGGAGCAGTACTTC. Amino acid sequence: CASGLAGAQEQYF.

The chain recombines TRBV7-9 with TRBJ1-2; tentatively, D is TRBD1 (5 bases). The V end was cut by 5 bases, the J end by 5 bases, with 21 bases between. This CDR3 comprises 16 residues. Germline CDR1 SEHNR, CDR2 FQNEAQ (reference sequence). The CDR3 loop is CASSAGGGASLYGYTF. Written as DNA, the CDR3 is TGTGCCAGCAGCGCTGGAGGAGGGGCCAGCCTTTATGGCTACACCTTC.

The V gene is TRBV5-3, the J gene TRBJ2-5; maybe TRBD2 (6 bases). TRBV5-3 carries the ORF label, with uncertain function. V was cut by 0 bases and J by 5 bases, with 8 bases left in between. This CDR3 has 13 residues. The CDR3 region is CARSLGGGETQYF. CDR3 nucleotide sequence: TGTGCCAGAAGCTTGGGGGGAGGCGAGACCCAGTACTTC.

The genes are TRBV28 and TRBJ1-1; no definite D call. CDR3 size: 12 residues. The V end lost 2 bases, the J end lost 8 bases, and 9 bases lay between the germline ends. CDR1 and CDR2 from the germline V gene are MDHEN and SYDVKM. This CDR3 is CASSLRRQEAFF. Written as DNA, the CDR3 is TGTGCCAGCAGTTTAAGACGACAAGAAGCTTTCTTT.

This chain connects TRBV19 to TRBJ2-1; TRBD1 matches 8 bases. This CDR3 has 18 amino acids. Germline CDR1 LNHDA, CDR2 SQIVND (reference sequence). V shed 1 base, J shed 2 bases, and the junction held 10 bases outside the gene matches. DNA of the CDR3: TGTGCCAGTAGTATAGGGGGGCGCTGGACAGGGACCTACAATGAGCAGTTCTTC. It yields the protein CASSIGGRWTGTYNEQFF.

The CDR3 spells CASSTTSLVGDTQYF. CDR3 DNA sequence: TGTGCCAGCAGTACGACTAGCTTAGTGGGAGATACGCAGTATTTT. The J gene is TRBJ2-3, the V gene TRBV28, with 7 bases identical to TRBD2. The CDR3 contains 15 residues. Per the germline V gene, CDR1 is MDHEN and CDR2 is SYDVKM. V lost 5 bases and J lost 5; bases outside the gene matches: 10.

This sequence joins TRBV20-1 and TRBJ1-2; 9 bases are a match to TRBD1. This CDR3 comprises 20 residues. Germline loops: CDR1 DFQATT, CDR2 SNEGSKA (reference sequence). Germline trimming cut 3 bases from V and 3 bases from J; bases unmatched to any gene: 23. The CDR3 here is CSASTLIPPGQGLPDYGYTF. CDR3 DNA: TGCAGTGCTAGTACCCTCATCCCCCCGGGACAGGGCCTCCCGGACTATGGCTACACCTTC.

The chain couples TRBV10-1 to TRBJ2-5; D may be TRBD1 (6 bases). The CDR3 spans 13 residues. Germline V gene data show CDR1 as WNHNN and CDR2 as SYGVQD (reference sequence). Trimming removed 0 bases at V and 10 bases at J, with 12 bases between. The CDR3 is CASSESLPGDQYF. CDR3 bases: TGCGCCAGCAGTGAGTCGCTCCCAGGGGACCAGTACTTC.

The CDR3 protein is CASSMVGGSYGYTF. The CDR3 nucleotides read TGTGCCAGTAGTATGGTAGGGGGCTCCTATGGCTACACCTTC. The V and J genes are TRBV19 and TRBJ1-2; 7 bases are shared with TRBD1. The CDR3 spans 14 residues. The V segment lost 3 bases and the J segment 4 bases; nucleotides outside the gene matches: 5. CDR1 is LNHDA, CDR2 SQIVND, per germline (reference sequence).

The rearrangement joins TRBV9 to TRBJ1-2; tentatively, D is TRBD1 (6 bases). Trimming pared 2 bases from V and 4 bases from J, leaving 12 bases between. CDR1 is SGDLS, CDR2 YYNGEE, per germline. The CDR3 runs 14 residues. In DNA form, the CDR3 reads TGTGCCAGCAGCGTGGATGACAGGCCCTATGGCTACACCTTC. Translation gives CASSVDDRPYGYTF. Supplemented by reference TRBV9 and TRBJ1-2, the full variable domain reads DSGVTQTPKHLITATGQRVTLRCSPRSGDLSVYWYQQSLDQGLQFLIQYYNGEERAKGNILERFSAQQFPDLHSELNLSSLELGDSALYFCASSVDDRPYGYTFGSGTRLTVV.

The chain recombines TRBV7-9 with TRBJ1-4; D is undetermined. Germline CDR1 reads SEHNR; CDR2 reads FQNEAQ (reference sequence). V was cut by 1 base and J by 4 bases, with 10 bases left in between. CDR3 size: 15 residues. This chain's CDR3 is CASSLDGVFNEKLFF. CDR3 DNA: TGTGCCAGCAGCTTAGACGGGGTCTTTAATGAAAAACTGTTTTTT.

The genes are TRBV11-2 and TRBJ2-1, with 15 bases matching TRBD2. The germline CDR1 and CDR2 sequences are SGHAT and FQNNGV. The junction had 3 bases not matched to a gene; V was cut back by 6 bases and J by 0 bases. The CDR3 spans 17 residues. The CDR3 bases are TGTGCCAGCAGGGGGACTAGCGGGGGGAGCTCCTACAATGAGCAGTTCTTC. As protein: CASRGTSGGSSYNEQFF.

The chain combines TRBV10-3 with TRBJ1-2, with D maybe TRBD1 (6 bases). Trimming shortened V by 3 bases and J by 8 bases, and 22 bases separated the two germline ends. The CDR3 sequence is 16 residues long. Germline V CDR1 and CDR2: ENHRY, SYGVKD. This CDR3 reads CAISDSGGANWAGYTF. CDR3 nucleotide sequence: TGTGCCATCAGTGATTCGGGGGGCGCGAATTGGGCCGGCTACACCTTC.

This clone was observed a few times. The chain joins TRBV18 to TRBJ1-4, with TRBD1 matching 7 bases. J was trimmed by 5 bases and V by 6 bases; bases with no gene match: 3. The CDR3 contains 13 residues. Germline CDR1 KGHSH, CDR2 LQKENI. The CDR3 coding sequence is TGTGCCAGCTCCAGGGACAGAAATGAAAAACTGTTTTTT. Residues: CASSRDRNEKLFF.

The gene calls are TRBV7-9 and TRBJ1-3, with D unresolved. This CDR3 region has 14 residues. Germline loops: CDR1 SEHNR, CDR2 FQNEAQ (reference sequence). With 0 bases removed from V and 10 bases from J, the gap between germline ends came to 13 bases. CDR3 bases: TGTGCCAGCAGCTTAGCGCAGGCAGCCCCTACCATATATTTT. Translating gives CASSLAQAAPTIYF.

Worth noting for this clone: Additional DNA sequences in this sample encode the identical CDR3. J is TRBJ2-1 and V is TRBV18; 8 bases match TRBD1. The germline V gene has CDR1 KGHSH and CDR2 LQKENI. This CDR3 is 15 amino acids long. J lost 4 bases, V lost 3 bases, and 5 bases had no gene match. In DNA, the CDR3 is TGTGCCAGCTCACCCGGGACAGGAGGGTACAATGAGCAGTTCTTC. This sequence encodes CASSPGTGGYNEQFF.

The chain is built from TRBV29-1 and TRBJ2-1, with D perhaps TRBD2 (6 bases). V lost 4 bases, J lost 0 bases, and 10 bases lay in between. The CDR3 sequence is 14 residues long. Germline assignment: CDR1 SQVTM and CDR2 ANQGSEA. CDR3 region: CSVGAGSSYNEQFF. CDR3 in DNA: TGCAGCGTTGGGGCGGGAAGCTCCTACAATGAGCAGTTCTTC.

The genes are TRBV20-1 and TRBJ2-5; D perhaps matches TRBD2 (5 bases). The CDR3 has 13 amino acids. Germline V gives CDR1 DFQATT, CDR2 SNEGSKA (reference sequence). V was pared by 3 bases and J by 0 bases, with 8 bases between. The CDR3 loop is CSASGGYQETQYF. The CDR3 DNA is TGCAGTGCTAGTGGCGGGTACCAAGAGACCCAGTACTTC.

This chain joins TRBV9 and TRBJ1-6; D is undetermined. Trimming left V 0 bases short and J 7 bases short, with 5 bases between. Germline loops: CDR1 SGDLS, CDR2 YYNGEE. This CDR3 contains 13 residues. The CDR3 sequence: CASSVAGNSPLHF. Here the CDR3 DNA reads TGTGCCAGCAGCGTAGCGGGAAATTCACCCCTCCACTTT.

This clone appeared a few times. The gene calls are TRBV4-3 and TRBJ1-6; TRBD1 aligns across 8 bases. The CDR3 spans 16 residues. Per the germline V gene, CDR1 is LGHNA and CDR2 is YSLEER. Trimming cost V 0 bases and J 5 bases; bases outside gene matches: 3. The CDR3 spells CASSQEGQEHNSPLHF. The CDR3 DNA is TGCGCCAGCAGCCAAGAGGGACAGGAACATAATTCACCCCTCCACTTT.

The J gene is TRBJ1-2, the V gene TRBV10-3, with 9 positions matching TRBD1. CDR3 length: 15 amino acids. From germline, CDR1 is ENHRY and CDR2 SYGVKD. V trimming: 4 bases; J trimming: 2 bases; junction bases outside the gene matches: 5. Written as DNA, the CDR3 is TGTGCCATCAGTGCCCCGGGACAGGGCAACTATGGCTACACCTTC. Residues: CAISAPGQGNYGYTF.